The following is a TCR beta chain sequence with its context. This clone came up a few times. Its antigen target is currently unknown. No quality values exist for individual bases; no much larger clone is one base distant. The data derive from a study of metastatic and nonmetastatic thyroid tumors (dated by TCRdb to the early 2020s). Regarding the study in general: Repertoires were compared across peripheral blood and tumor or nodule tissue samples from malignant and benign thyroid patients. What the study reported, not specific to this receptor: In both blood and tumor samples, TCR beta diversity was reported to be significantly higher in malignant tumors than in benign nodules.

The cysteine opens and the phenylalanine closes a CDR3 of 15 amino acids. The CDR3 DNA has 45 bases and is translated from base 1. Trimming takes 6 bases from V and 2 bases from J, and the germline ends sit 15 bases apart. Looking up the germline V gene yields CDR1 SNHLY and CDR2 FYNNEI. No treatment had been received by any patient before thyroid surgery. Patient clinical samples collected from about 2012 to 2019 were retrospectively analysed using T-cell receptor beta sequencing. The library was made by PCR. Data came from an Illumina HiSeq 4000. The TCR beta-chain CDR3 region of each patient was profiled by high-throughput sequencing. The published analysis was carried out like this. The researchers built a classifier to tell apart papillary thyroid cancer patients with distant metastasis, based on CDR3 differences among clinicopathological groups. The Shannon index was used to measure repertoire diversity, and the Morisita-Horn index was used to measure how similar tumor and blood repertoires were. Clones were called with MiXCR by TCRdb after fastp trimmed the public reads at Q25, and only in-frame beta chains were retained. TCRdb, not the original authors, processed these V and J calls. For this sample the table gives about 38,000 clones, of which around half were detected only once. About 24% of the sample is in the top ten clones.

The sequencing input was tumor tissue. This sequence uses TRBV2 and TRBJ2-3; the D gene may be TRBD1 or TRBD2, since each aligns over 5 bases. The sequence came from a male donor with papillary thyroid cancer or a benign thyroid nodule (not recorded which). Some clones in this sample may be carry-over from other donors' samples. The CDR3 sequence is CASRGDGGPTDTQYF. The DNA sequence is given as TGTGCCAGCAGGGGGGACGGCGGTCCCACAGATACGCAGTATTTT.